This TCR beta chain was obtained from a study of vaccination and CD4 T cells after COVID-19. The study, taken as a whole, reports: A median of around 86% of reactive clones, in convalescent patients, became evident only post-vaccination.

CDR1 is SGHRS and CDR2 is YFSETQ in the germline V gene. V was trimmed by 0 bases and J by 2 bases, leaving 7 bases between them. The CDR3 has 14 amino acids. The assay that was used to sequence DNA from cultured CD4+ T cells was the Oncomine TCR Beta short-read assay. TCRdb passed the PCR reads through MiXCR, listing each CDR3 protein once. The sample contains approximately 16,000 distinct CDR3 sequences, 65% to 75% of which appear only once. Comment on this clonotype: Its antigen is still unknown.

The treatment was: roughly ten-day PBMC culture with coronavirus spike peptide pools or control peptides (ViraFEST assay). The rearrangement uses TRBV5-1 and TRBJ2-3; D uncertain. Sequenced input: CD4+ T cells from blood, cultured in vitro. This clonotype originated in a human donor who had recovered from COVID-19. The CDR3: CASSLDSYTDTQYF. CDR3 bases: TGCGCCAGCAGCTTGGATAGCTACACAGATACGCAGTATTTT.